The 18 T cell receptor beta chains below all came from one sample that was sequenced in a study of blood T cell repertoires in COVID-19 (dated by TCRdb to the early 2020s). The library was built by means of the immunoSEQ multiplex PCR assay. As stored in TCRdb, this immuneACCESS dataset retains in-frame rearrangements with V and J assigned. A fraction of the clones does not appear; measured against another copy, unresolved V genes explain less than half of the discrepancy, and the remainder lacks a known reason. This sample lists under 200,000 clones; over 90% were detected once. The top ten clonotypes cover about 0.54% of the sample. Sequenced sample: peripheral blood. These receptors were taken from a man aged 45-60 years with acute or convalescent COVID-19.

The genes are TRBV6-5 and TRBJ1-3; a possible D gene is TRBD1 (5 bases). The V and J ends lost 5 bases and 8 bases respectively, with 16 bases between them. The germline CDR1 and CDR2 sequences are MNHEY and SVGAGI. The CDR3 is 14 amino acids. For the CDR3, the DNA is TGTGCCAGCAGTCTAGGGTGGCTAGGGGACACCATATATTTT. Amino acid sequence: CASSLGWLGDTIYF.

This clone showed up just a few times. The CDR3 reads CASSEGPGIGYNEQFF. In DNA, the CDR3 is TGTGCCAGCAGCGAAGGCCCAGGGATAGGCTACAATGAGCAGTTCTTC. This rearrangement joins TRBV11-2 to TRBJ2-1; weak D call: TRBD1 (5 bases). With 5 bases removed from V and 3 bases from J, the gap between germline ends came to 17 bases. CDR1 and CDR2 (germline): SGHAT, FQNNGV. This CDR3 is built from 16 residues.

The J gene is TRBJ2-5, the V gene TRBV5-5, with 8 bases aligning to TRBD1. V was clipped by 4 bases and J by 3 bases; unmatched bases: 8. The CDR3 loop spans 15 amino acids. Germline V CDR1 and CDR2: SGHKS, YYEKEE (reference sequence). The CDR3 here is CASSTGGTVEETQYF. The CDR3 coding sequence is TGTGCCAGCAGCACAGGGGGAACTGTCGAAGAGACCCAGTACTTC. The variable domain in full, completed from reference TRBV5-5 and TRBJ2-5, reads DAGVTQSPTHLIKTRGQQVTLRCSPISGHKSVSWYQQVLGQGPQFIFQYYEKEERGRGNFPDRFSARQFPNYSSELNVNALLLGDSALYLCASSTGGTVEETQYFGPGTRLLVL.

This rearrangement joins TRBV5-8 to TRBJ2-5, with D perhaps matching TRBD1 (5 bases). Per germline, CDR1 SGHTS and CDR2 YDEGEE. CDR3 length equals 14 residues. V was shortened by 0 bases and J by 4 bases, with 10 bases between the two germline ends. The CDR3 nucleotides are TGTGCCAGCAGCTTGGCCGGCCAGGGAGAGACCCAGTACTTC. Its protein product is CASSLAGQGETQYF.

A single count supports this clone. V gene TRBV5-1 combines with J gene TRBJ2-2; 8 nucleotides line up with TRBD1. This CDR3 has 17 amino acids. With 0 bases clipped from V and 3 bases from J, the junction kept 7 bases outside the gene matches. Germline CDR1 and CDR2: SGHRS and YFSETQ. This chain's CDR3 is CASSLDFGQGDTGELFF. CDR3 in DNA: TGCGCCAGCAGCTTGGATTTCGGACAGGGCGACACCGGGGAGCTGTTTTTT.

V is TRBV4-1 and J is TRBJ2-1; TRBD2 agrees at 7 bases. The V gene end was trimmed by 1 base and the J gene end by 8 bases; junction bases not matched to a gene: 8. Per the germline V gene, CDR1 is MGHRA and CDR2 is YSYEKL. The CDR3 is 15 amino acids. CDR3 bases: TGCGCCAGCAGCCAAGTTGCGGGAGTAAAGGATGAGCAGTTCTTC. It specifies CASSQVAGVKDEQFF.

The chain is built from TRBV7-8 and TRBJ2-3; no definite D call. CDR3 length: 13 amino acids. In germline, CDR1 is SGHVS, CDR2 FQNEAQ. V lost 2 bases and J 6 bases, leaving 9 bases between the germline ends. CDR3: CASSLPNTDTQYF. The CDR3 DNA is TGTGCCAGCAGCTTACCCAACACGGATACGCAGTATTTT.

The rearrangement links TRBV11-2 to TRBJ2-5; TRBD2 matches at 7 bases. Germline V gene lookup returns CDR1 SGHAT and CDR2 FQNNGV. The CDR3 is 14 residues long. With V trimmed by 1 base and J by 4 bases, 3 bases remained unmatched. Here the CDR3 reads CASSLVGGSETQYF. DNA for the CDR3: TGTGCCAGCAGCTTAGTGGGGGGGTCAGAGACCCAGTACTTC.

V usage is TRBV7-8 and J usage is TRBJ2-1; 9 nucleotides align to TRBD1. Per germline, CDR1 SGHVS and CDR2 FQNEAQ. CDR3 length: 15 amino acids. Unmatched junction bases numbered 3, after V lost 2 bases and J lost 4 bases. The CDR3 coding sequence is TGTGCCAGCAGCTTACAGGGACAGGGATACAATGAGCAGTTCTTC. Translating it yields CASSLQGQGYNEQFF. The full variable domain, in which reference TRBV7-8 and TRBJ2-1 provide the parts outside the CDR3, is GAGVSQSPRYKVAKRGQDVALRCDPISGHVSLFWYQQALGQGPEFLTYFQNEAQLDKSGLPSDRFFAERPEGSVSTLKIQRTQQEDSAVYLCASSLQGQGYNEQFFGPGTRLTVL.

The V gene is TRBV4-3, the J gene TRBJ1-6; 11 bases align to TRBD1. The CDR3 has 17 residues. Germline V lookup: CDR1 LGHNA, CDR2 YSLEER. V lost 3 bases to trimming and J lost 5 bases; unmatched junction nucleotides: 6. The chain's CDR3 is CASSQRTGGPDNSPLHF. CDR3 nucleotides: TGCGCCAGCAGCCAGCGGACAGGGGGCCCCGATAATTCACCCCTCCACTTT.

This clone was seen only once. The chain carries TRBV7-9 and TRBJ1-6, with D unresolved. Trimming took off 4 bases at V and 7 bases at J, with 14 bases between the two ends. The CDR3 runs to 15 residues. CDR1 and CDR2 from the germline V gene are SEHNR and FQNEAQ (reference sequence). The CDR3 nucleotides are TGTGCCAGCAGCTCTCCTAGGGCGGGGAATTCACCCCTCCACTTT. Protein: CASSSPRAGNSPLHF.

The rearrangement uses TRBV28 and TRBJ1-5, with a weak D call TRBD1 (6 bases). The V end was cut by 6 bases, the J end by 1 base, with 16 bases between. The CDR3 totals 16 residues. Germline V gene data show CDR1 as MDHEN and CDR2 as SYDVKM. The CDR3 spells CASSRNWGHSNQPQHF. The CDR3 DNA reads TGTGCCAGCAGCCGCAACTGGGGGCACAGCAATCAGCCCCAGCATTTT.

The chain carries TRBV7-6 and TRBJ2-3; 9 bases match TRBD2. CDR1 and CDR2 from the germline V gene are SGHVS and FNYEAQ. This CDR3 is 17 amino acids long. Trimming removed 5 bases from V and 1 base from J; junction bases left unmatched: 10. CDR3 coding DNA: TGTGCCAGCAGCCCACGCCTTGAGCGGGGGGGCACAGATACGCAGTATTTT. Protein: CASSPRLERGGTDTQYF.

The chain has TRBV27 and TRBJ1-6, with 8 bases lining up with TRBD1. The germline CDR1 and CDR2 sequences are MNHEY and SMNVEV (reference sequence). CDR3 length: 17 residues. J lost 4 bases, V lost 5 bases, and 10 bases had no gene match. CDR3: CASSLEGTGAYNSPLHF. CDR3 DNA: TGTGCCAGCAGTCTCGAAGGGACAGGTGCTTATAATTCACCCCTCCACTTT.

The chain employs TRBV19 and TRBJ1-2; 7 nucleotides line up with TRBD1. The CDR3 length is 15 residues. Germline assignment: CDR1 LNHDA and CDR2 SQIVND (reference sequence). J gave up 2 bases and V 3 bases, and 6 bases lay outside the gene matches. The CDR3 DNA is TGTGCCAGTAGTATCAGGGGGGCGCGGAACTATGGCTACACCTTC. Residues: CASSIRGARNYGYTF.

V gene TRBV3-1 (or the pseudogene TRBV3-2) combines with J gene TRBJ1-2; 8 nucleotides line up with TRBD1. With 4 bases clipped from V and 6 bases from J, the junction kept 10 bases outside the gene matches. Germline V gene data show CDR1 as LGHDT and CDR2 as YNNKEL (reference sequence). This CDR3 spans 15 amino acids. In DNA, the CDR3 is TGTGCCAGCAGCCTTCAACAGGGGGGGCTCGATGGCTACACCTTC. Translated, it gives CASSLQQGGLDGYTF.

The chain uses TRBV12-3 or TRBV12-4 and TRBJ1-1; D is perhaps TRBD1 (5 bases). Trimming left V 6 bases short and J 8 bases short, with 16 bases between. The CDR3 spans 13 residues. CDR3: CASSRRPEGEAFF. CDR3 in DNA: TGTGCCAGCAGCCGTCGACCGGAGGGGGAAGCTTTCTTT.

The V gene is TRBV18, the J gene TRBJ1-5; TRBD1 might be the D (6 bases). The V gene's germline CDR1 is KGHSH and CDR2 LQKENI. The V end was cut by 4 bases, the J end by 0 bases, with 10 bases between. This CDR3 region has 15 residues. The CDR3 DNA reads as TGTGCCAGCTCACTAATGACAGGTAGCAATCAGCCCCAGCATTTT. Its protein product is CASSLMTGSNQPQHF.